The rows below give T cell receptor beta chains drawn from one sample of a study of control samples from healthy donors and cancer patients. The data were produced by immunoSEQ multiplex PCR, yet TCRdb's version contains in-frame clones alone and is incomplete. The table shows about 160,000 clones, with about 90% occurring only once. Specimen: blood. The receptor set was obtained from a man aged 30 to 39 in good health. CDR3s include the opening cysteine and the closing phenylalanine or tryptophan. A D gene is named only where the DNA matches it firmly. The size of a clone is reported for some rows only, either as once, few or many, or as a class for expanded clones.

>NA|NA|TRBV19|TRBJ1-2
TGTGCCAGTAGTATAGAGACATACGAAATTTCCAACTATGGCTACACCTTC
CASSIETYEISNYGYTF
>few|NA|TRBV24-1|TRBJ2-5
TGTGCCACCAGTGGGGGGGAGACTAGTATTGAGACCCAGTACTTC
CATSGGETSIETQYF
>NA|NA|TRBV3-1/TRBV3-2|TRBJ1-2
TGTGCCAGCAGCCAAAGTGTGACCGGCTACACCTTC
CASSQSVTGYTF
>NA|NA|TRBV6-5|TRBJ1-1
TGTGCCAGCAGATCCACCGGGGGTACTGAAGCTTTCTTT
CASRSTGGTEAFF
>NA|NA|TRBV13|TRBJ1-3
TGTGCCAGCAGCTTCTCTGGAAACACCATATATTTT
CASSFSGNTIYF
>NA|TRBD1|TRBV3-1/TRBV3-2|TRBJ1-5
TGTGCCAGCAGCCCCTGGGACAGGGGACGCAATCAGCCCCAGCATTTT
CASSPWDRGRNQPQHF
>NA|NA|TRBV28|TRBJ2-7
TGTGCCAGCAGTTTAGGGAAGGTACGCGAGCAGTACTTC
CASSLGKVREQYF
>NA|NA|TRBV5-1|TRBJ1-6
TGCGCCAGCAGCCCCTCCGGGGGGGCGTCTGATTCACCCCTCCACTTT
CASSPSGGASDSPLHF
>once|NA|TRBV5-1|TRBJ2-1
TGCGCCAGCAGCCCCGGGGTAGGGGGCGGGAGTAGTGAGCAGTTCTTC
CASSPGVGGGSSEQFF
>NA|TRBD1|TRBV5-1|TRBJ2-3
TGCGCCAGCTCCCCCCCGAGCGGACAGGGAGATACGCAGTATTTT
CASSPPSGQGDTQYF
>NA|NA|TRBV28|TRBJ2-1
TGTGCCAGCCGAAAGCTGAGCTCCTACAATGAGCAGTTCTTC
CASRKLSSYNEQFF
>NA|TRBD2|TRBV28|TRBJ2-1
TGTGCCAGCAGTTCGCCTAGCGGGAGCCACAGGGATGAGCAGTTCTTC
CASSSPSGSHRDEQFF
>NA|NA|TRBV4-1|TRBJ1-2
TGCGCCAGCAGCCCCCCATCTCAGCCCAAATATGGCTACACCTTC
CASSPPSQPKYGYTF
>NA|TRBD1|TRBV5-6|TRBJ2-2
TGTGCCAGCAGGGATAGACTTAGACAGGGAAGCACCGGGGAGCTGTTTTTT
CASRDRLRQGSTGELFF
>NA|NA|TRBV6-6|TRBJ1-2
TGTGCCAGCAGTTACGCGGGCGAAGCTAACTATGGCTACACCTTC
CASSYAGEANYGYTF
>NA|NA|TRBV6-5|TRBJ2-7
TGTGCCACTCGGGGTACCCTCTACGAGCAGTACTTC
CATRGTLYEQYF
>NA|TRBD1|TRBV19|TRBJ1-2
TGTGCCAGCACCGGGGACAGCTACTATAATGGCTACACCTTC
CASTGDSYYNGYTF
>NA|NA|TRBV10-3|TRBJ1-4
TGTGCCATCGGTACAGTCCCTGAAAAACTGTTTTTT
CAIGTVPEKLFF
>NA|TRBD2|TRBV19|TRBJ2-1
TGTGCCAGTAGTATAAAGGGGACTAGCGGTTACAATGAGCAGTTCTTC
CASSIKGTSGYNEQFF
>once|NA|TRBV6-1|TRBJ1-2
TGTGCCAGCAGTGCAGACTACGGGACAACGGTCAAGATGAGGTATGGCTACACCTTC
CASSADYGTTVKMRYGYTF
>NA|NA|TRBV7-9|TRBJ2-1
TGTGCCAGCAGCTTAGGGTCCAAAGGCCATGAGCAGTTCTTC
CASSLGSKGHEQFF
>NA|TRBD1|TRBV6-2/TRBV6-3|TRBJ2-7
TGTGCCAGCAGTTACTCGATAGAGAGGGGGCGGGACGAGCAGTACTTC
CASSYSIERGRDEQYF
>NA|NA|TRBV30|TRBJ2-7
TGTGCCTGGAGTGATGGGCCCGAGCAGTACTTC
CAWSDGPEQYF
>NA|NA|TRBV18|TRBJ2-5
TGTGCCAGCTCAGAAACTCTCCAGGGAATGGAGACCCAGTACTTC
CASSETLQGMETQYF
>NA|NA|TRBV7-8|TRBJ1-2
TGTGCCAGCAGCTTAGGTAGAATCTATGGCTACACCTTC
CASSLGRIYGYTF
>NA|TRBD1|TRBV28|TRBJ1-6
TGTGCCAGCAGCCCCCGGACAGGGGGCAATTCACCCCTCCACTTT
CASSPRTGGNSPLHF
>NA|TRBD1|TRBV18|TRBJ2-7
TGTGCCAGCTCATTATACCGGGACAGGGGACGGCCCTACGAGCAGTACTTC
CASSLYRDRGRPYEQYF
>NA|NA|TRBV19|TRBJ1-2
TGTGCCAGTAGTTACGGTATTGACTATGGCTACACCTTC
CASSYGIDYGYTF
>NA|TRBD1|TRBV5-1|TRBJ2-5
TGCGCCAGCAGCCCGGGACAGGGGGTAAGGGAGACCCAGTACTTC
CASSPGQGVRETQYF
>few|TRBD1|TRBV29-1|TRBJ2-1
TGCAGCGTTGAAGATATCCAGGACAGGGGATACAATGAGCAGTTCTTC
CSVEDIQDRGYNEQFF
>NA|TRBD1|TRBV7-8|TRBJ1-6
TGTGCCAGCAGCCGAGACTCCTTCGGGACAGGGTTCTCCTATAATTCACCCCTCCACTTT
CASSRDSFGTGFSYNSPLHF
>NA|TRBD1|TRBV19|TRBJ1-5
TGTGCCAGTACCACTCAGGGGGGGCAGCCCCAGCATTTT
CASTTQGGQPQHF
>NA|TRBD1|TRBV3-1/TRBV3-2|TRBJ1-5
TGTGCCAGCAGCCGCGGGACAGCTGAGAATCAGCCCCAGCATTTT
CASSRGTAENQPQHF
>NA|TRBD2|TRBV7-2|TRBJ2-1
TGTGCCACCCTCGGGGGGACTAGCGGGAGAAGTGAGCAGTTCTTC
CATLGGTSGRSEQFF
>NA|NA|TRBV6-1|TRBJ2-1
TGTGCCAGCAGTGAAGCGGGGGGCCCTTACAATGAGCAGTTCTTC
CASSEAGGPYNEQFF
>NA|NA|TRBV4-2|TRBJ2-1
TGTGCCAGCAGCCGGGGGGAGTCGGTCTCCAATGAGCAGTTCTTC
CASSRGESVSNEQFF
>few|NA|TRBV27|TRBJ1-4
TGTGCCAGCAGTTTATCAGGGGTTGGAACTAATGAAAAACTGTTTTTT
CASSLSGVGTNEKLFF
>NA|TRBD2|TRBV4-2|TRBJ2-3
TGTGCCAGCAGCCAAGATCTTATAGGGACTAGCGGGAGGGCCAGGGCAGATACGCAGTATTTT
CASSQDLIGTSGRARADTQYF
>NA|NA|TRBV7-3|TRBJ2-3
TGTGCCAGCAGCTTGGGAGGTCTCACAGATACGCAGTATTTT
CASSLGGLTDTQYF
>NA|NA|TRBV2|TRBJ2-1
TGTGCCAGCAGTGAAGTTCGACAGCCATACAATGAGCAGTTCTTC
CASSEVRQPYNEQFF
>NA|TRBD1|TRBV15|TRBJ1-1
TGTGCCACCAGCCTACAGGGGCCGGGAACTGAAGCTTTCTTT
CATSLQGPGTEAFF
>NA|NA|TRBV18|TRBJ2-5
TGTGCCAGCTCACCGGGGTACGGGCGAGCCGAAGAGACCCAGTACTTC
CASSPGYGRAEETQYF
>NA|NA|TRBV12-5|TRBJ1-2
TGTGCTAGTGGTTTGGGGGGGACTGTCGGAGGCTACACCTTC
CASGLGGTVGGYTF
>NA|NA|TRBV9|TRBJ2-7
TGTGCCAGCAGCCCTTGGGACGGCTACGAGCAGTACTTC
CASSPWDGYEQYF
>NA|TRBD1|TRBV19|TRBJ1-5
TGTGCCAGTAGCATAACAGGGGGTACGAGCAATCAGCCCCAGCATTTT
CASSITGGTSNQPQHF
>many|TRBD1|TRBV6-5|TRBJ2-1
TGTGCCAGCAGGACGGACAGGGCCGCGGATGAGCAGTTCTTC
CASRTDRAADEQFF
>once|TRBD2|TRBV5-1|TRBJ2-7
TGCGCCAGCAGCTTGGGGCCGCCGGGGGGAATATTCTCCTACGAGCAGTACTTC
CASSLGPPGGIFSYEQYF
>NA|NA|TRBV12-3/TRBV12-4|TRBJ2-1
TGTGCCAGCAGTTTAAGCCAGTTTAATGAGCAGTTCTTC
CASSLSQFNEQFF
>NA|NA|TRBV4-1|TRBJ1-3
TGCGCCAGCAGCCAACCCCCCGTGAGGCATTCCCCGTCATATTTT
CASSQPPVRHSPSYF
>NA|TRBD2|TRBV4-2|TRBJ2-5
TGTGCCGGCCCAGCGGGAGTGGGGTTTGACGGCGGGACCCAGTACTTC
CAGPAGVGFDGGTQYF
>few|NA|TRBV15|TRBJ2-5
TGTGCCACCAGCCCCCTGCAGGTGGGCCAAGAGACCCAGTACTTC
CATSPLQVGQETQYF
>NA|TRBD2|TRBV7-9|TRBJ2-1
TGTGCCAGCAGCTCCTCGACTAGCGGGATAAGGAATGAGCAGTTCTTC
CASSSSTSGIRNEQFF
>NA|NA|TRBV4-3|TRBJ2-1
TGCGCCAGCAGCCCGTCTTTAAGAGGAAGCTCCTACAATGAGCAGTTCTTC
CASSPSLRGSSYNEQFF
>NA|NA|TRBV21-1|TRBJ1-3
TGTGCCAGCAGCAAACACCGATCTGGAAACACCATATATTTT
CASSKHRSGNTIYF
>NA|NA|TRBV28|TRBJ1-4
TGTGCCAGCAGTTTGTCACAGGGAGGAGAAAAACTGTTTTTT
CASSLSQGGEKLFF
>NA|NA|TRBV25-1|TRBJ2-1
TGTGCCAGCAGTACCCAAGGGGGGACTTCCTACAATGAGCAGTTCTTC
CASSTQGGTSYNEQFF
>NA|NA|TRBV7-3|TRBJ1-1
TGTGCCAGCAGCTTAAGGGAGAACACTGAAGCTTTCTTT
CASSLRENTEAFF
>NA|TRBD1|TRBV19|TRBJ1-2
TGTGCCAGTAGTACCAGGGGGCTGTCCCCGAGAGGCTACACCTTC
CASSTRGLSPRGYTF
>NA|TRBD2|TRBV6-1|TRBJ2-1
TGTGCCAGCAGTTTAGCGGGGGGGGGTTACAATGAGCAGTTCTTC
CASSLAGGGYNEQFF